These T cell receptor beta chains were read from a single sample in a study of cytomegalovirus exposure and HLA in healthy donors. TCRdb keeps only in-frame clones here, not all; method: immunoSEQ multiplex PCR. In the table there are approximately 150,000 clones, around 75% of which are singletons. Sequencing used PBMCs. Every receptor here comes from a woman in her twenties or thirties in good health and CMV-seronegative. The CDR3 runs from the conserved cysteine through the conserved F or W. The D gene is left open where the match is weak. The size field is filled for only some rows; it gives once, few, many or a size class.

V	size	J	D	CDR3	DNA
TRBV5-1	.	TRBJ1-1	.	CASSFVGANTEAFF	TGCGCCAGCAGCTTCGTGGGAGCGAACACTGAAGCTTTCTTT
TRBV2	.	TRBJ2-6	TRBD1	CASGQGPSGANVLTF	TGTGCCAGCGGACAGGGACCCTCTGGGGCCAACGTCCTGACTTTC
TRBV5-1	once	TRBJ2-1	TRBD1	CASSLKSRGLYNEQFF	TGCGCCAGCAGCTTGAAGTCCAGGGGGCTGTACAATGAGCAGTTCTTC
TRBV28	.	TRBJ2-2	.	CARNQIKSGELFF	TGTGCCAGAAACCAGATTAAAAGCGGGGAGCTGTTTTTT
TRBV19	.	TRBJ1-1	.	CASTIPGFITEAFF	TGTGCCAGTACCATACCAGGGTTCATTACTGAAGCTTTCTTT
TRBV5-1	.	TRBJ1-4	.	CASSGGVNEKLFF	TGCGCCAGCAGTGGGGGGGTTAATGAAAAACTGTTTTTT
TRBV10-1	.	TRBJ2-2	TRBD1	CASSEMTGAGELFF	TGCGCCAGCAGTGAAATGACAGGGGCCGGGGAGCTGTTTTTT
TRBV7-2	.	TRBJ2-5	TRBD2	CASSLGLAGEETQYF	TGTGCCAGCAGCTTAGGACTAGCGGGGGAAGAGACCCAGTACTTC
TRBV6-5	.	TRBJ2-1	TRBD2	CASSFSGLGYNEQFF	TGTGCCAGCAGTTTTTCGGGACTAGGATACAATGAGCAGTTCTTC
TRBV28	.	TRBJ1-4	.	CASSQQGTALSEKLFF	TGTGCCAGCAGCCAACAGGGCACGGCTTTAAGTGAAAAACTGTTTTTT
TRBV18	.	TRBJ1-4	.	CASSQQAAVYEKLFF	TGTGCCAGCTCACAACAGGCCGCAGTGTATGAAAAACTGTTTTTT
TRBV7-2	.	TRBJ1-2	.	CASSLAGQLYGYTF	TGTGCCAGCAGCTTAGCCGGACAGCTCTATGGCTACACCTTC
TRBV6-1	.	TRBJ1-2	TRBD1	CASSERWRIGTGSSGYTF	TGTGCCAGCAGTGAAAGATGGAGAATAGGGACAGGGAGCTCTGGCTACACCTTC
TRBV30	.	TRBJ2-3	TRBD2	CAWGGGGSRTDTQYF	TGTGCCTGGGGAGGCGGGGGGTCCCGCACAGATACGCAGTATTTT
TRBV9	.	TRBJ1-3	.	CASSVGDRNTIYF	TGTGCCAGCAGCGTCGGAGACCGAAACACCATATATTTT
TRBV29-1	.	TRBJ2-2	.	CSVEEGRNTGELFF	TGCAGCGTTGAGGAGGGGAGAAACACCGGGGAGCTGTTTTTT
TRBV7-3	.	TRBJ2-3	TRBD2	CATAAGDSTDTQYF	TGTGCCACCGCAGCGGGAGACAGCACAGATACGCAGTATTTT
TRBV5-1	few	TRBJ1-2	TRBD1	CASSPPTGAEGYTF	TGCGCCAGCAGCCCCCCTACAGGGGCGGAGGGCTACACCTTC
TRBV7-9	.	TRBJ2-7	.	CSSSPRMYEQYF	TGTTCCAGCAGCCCCAGAATGTACGAGCAGTACTTC
TRBV12-5	.	TRBJ1-5	.	CASGFGRGNQPQHF	TGTGCTAGTGGTTTTGGCCGTGGCAATCAGCCCCAGCATTTT
TRBV5-5	.	TRBJ2-3	.	CASSLAYVSGVRVADTQYF	TGTGCCAGCAGCTTGGCCTATGTCTCCGGTGTCAGGGTCGCAGATACGCAGTATTTT
TRBV4-1	few	TRBJ1-5	.	CASSQGWQGYSNQPQHF	TGCGCCAGCAGCCAAGGTTGGCAGGGTTATAGCAATCAGCCCCAGCATTTT
TRBV25-1	.	TRBJ1-4	.	CASSVGGGGGEKLFF	TGTGCCAGCAGTGTGGGTGGGGGGGGCGGTGAAAAACTGTTTTTT
TRBV28	.	TRBJ2-7	TRBD2	CASIPRWRESIYEQYF	TGTGCCAGCATCCCACGATGGCGGGAGAGTATCTACGAGCAGTACTTC
TRBV5-1	.	TRBJ2-7	TRBD1	CASSPDRGYEQYF	TGCGCCAGCAGCCCGGACAGGGGCTACGAGCAGTACTTC
TRBV18	.	TRBJ1-1	.	CASSLWGHTEAFF	TGTGCCAGCTCCCTCTGGGGGCACACTGAAGCTTTCTTT
TRBV30	.	TRBJ1-2	.	CAWMAGINYGYTF	TGTGCCTGGATGGCAGGGATAAACTATGGCTACACCTTC
TRBV7-9	.	TRBJ2-7	.	CSSSLSSYEQYF	TGTTCCAGCAGCCTAAGCTCCTACGAGCAGTACTTC
TRBV19	.	TRBJ2-5	.	CASSIGGAGETQYF	TGTGCCAGTAGTATTGGGGGGGCCGGAGAGACCCAGTACTTC
TRBV2	.	TRBJ2-7	.	CASMGLSLSYEQYF	TGTGCCAGCATGGGACTTTCCCTCTCCTACGAGCAGTACTTC
TRBV30	.	TRBJ2-3	.	CAWNMGATDTQYF	TGTGCCTGGAATATGGGGGCCACAGATACGCAGTATTTT
TRBV29-1	.	TRBJ1-3	.	CSVLFYDRGNTIYF	TGCAGCGTTCTCTTTTATGATAGAGGGAACACCATATATTTT
TRBV11-3	.	TRBJ2-4	.	CASSVQPWLEDIQYF	TGTGCCAGCAGCGTCCAACCGTGGCTTGAGGACATTCAGTACTTC
TRBV4-1	.	TRBJ1-4	TRBD1	CASSPLGAGGNEKLFF	TGCGCCAGCAGCCCCCTTGGGGCAGGGGGAAATGAAAAACTGTTTTTT
TRBV13	.	TRBJ2-2	TRBD1	CASSADRAGELFF	TGTGCCAGCAGCGCTGACAGGGCCGGGGAGCTGTTTTTT
TRBV27	.	TRBJ2-2	.	CASSLLAGGELFF	TGTGCCAGCAGTTTGTTGGCGGGTGGGGAGCTGTTTTTT
TRBV28	once	TRBJ1-5	.	CASSPLGGAGNQPQHF	TGTGCCAGCAGCCCCCTGGGGGGGGCTGGCAATCAGCCCCAGCATTTT
TRBV5-5	.	TRBJ1-4	.	CASSLTVREKLFF	TGTGCCAGCAGCTTGACTGTGCGGGAAAAACTGTTTTTT
TRBV28	few	TRBJ2-7	.	CASSYPLRGEQYF	TGTGCCAGCAGTTACCCCCTCCGAGGCGAGCAGTACTTC
TRBV18	.	TRBJ1-5	.	CASSQGSNQPQHF	TGTGCCAGCTCACAGGGGAGCAATCAGCCCCAGCATTTT
TRBV18	.	TRBJ2-1	TRBD1	CASSQLPGQGYNEQFF	TGTGCCAGCTCACAACTCCCGGGACAGGGTTACAATGAGCAGTTCTTC
TRBV5-1	.	TRBJ1-1	.	CASSLEPQNTEAFF	TGCGCCAGCAGCTTGGAACCACAGAACACTGAAGCTTTCTTT